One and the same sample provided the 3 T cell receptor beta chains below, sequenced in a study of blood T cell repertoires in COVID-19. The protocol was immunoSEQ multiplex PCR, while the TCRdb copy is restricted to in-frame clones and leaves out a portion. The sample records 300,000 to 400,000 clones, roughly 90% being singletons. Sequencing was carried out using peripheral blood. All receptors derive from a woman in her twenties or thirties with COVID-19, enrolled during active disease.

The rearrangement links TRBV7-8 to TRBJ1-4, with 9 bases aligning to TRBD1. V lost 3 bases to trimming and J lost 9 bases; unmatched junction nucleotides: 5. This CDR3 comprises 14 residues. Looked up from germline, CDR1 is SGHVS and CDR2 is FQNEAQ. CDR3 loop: CASSLTGGNKKLFF. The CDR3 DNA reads TGTGCCAGCAGCTTGACAGGGGGGAATAAAAAACTGTTTTTT.

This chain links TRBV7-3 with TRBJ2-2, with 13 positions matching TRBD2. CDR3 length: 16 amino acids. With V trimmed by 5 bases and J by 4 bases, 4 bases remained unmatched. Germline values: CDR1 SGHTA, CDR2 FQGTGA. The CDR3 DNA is TGTGCCAGCAGCAGAGGACTAGCGGGAGCCACCGGGGAGCTGTTTTTT. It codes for CASSRGLAGATGELFF. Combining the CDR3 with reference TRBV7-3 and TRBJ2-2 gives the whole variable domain GAGVSQTPSNKVTEKGKYVELRCDPISGHTALYWYRQSLGQGPEFLIYFQGTGAADDSGLPNDRFFAVRPEGSVSTLKIQRTERGDSAVYLCASSRGLAGATGELFFGEGSRLTVL.

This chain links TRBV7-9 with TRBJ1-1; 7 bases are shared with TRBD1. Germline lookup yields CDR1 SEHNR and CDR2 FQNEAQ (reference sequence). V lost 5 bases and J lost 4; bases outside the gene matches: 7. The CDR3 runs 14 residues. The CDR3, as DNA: TGTGCCAGCAGCCCTCTGACAGGGTTCACTGAAGCTTTCTTT. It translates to CASSPLTGFTEAFF.